This T cell receptor (beta chain) came from a study of T cell responses to AZD1222 COVID-19 vaccine. In the study overall: Recipients boosted at about 4 weeks or about 12 weeks are pooled. Study-level results: Regions 160-218 and 743-854 dominated among vaccine-associated CD4 TCRs spanning spike. Clonal diversity was possibly underestimated, and white British individuals and females predominated among donors.

Repertoires were generated with immunoSEQ multiplex PCR, while TCRdb's copy carries only in-frame clones and drops some. The sample gives 100,000 to 150,000 clones, just over 90% of which show up once; 6.9% is in the top ten. The V and J ends lost 3 bases and 2 bases respectively, with 17 bases between them. The CDR3 sequence is 16 residues long. Germline V gives CDR1 KGHSY, CDR2 FQNENV. Of note for this clone: The antigen remains undetermined.

The TCR was taken from an adult in good health. The chain is built from TRBV16 and TRBJ2-7; D is undetermined. This sample comprised peripheral blood, obtained on day 0 of AZD1222 vaccination. CDR3 in DNA: TGTGCCAGCAGCCACCTGGCGTCCGGGTCCACCTACGAGCAGTACTTC. It translates to CASSHLASGSTYEQYF.